The next 17 T cell receptor beta chains were all read from a single sample in a study of T cell responses to AZD1222 COVID-19 vaccine. The data were produced by immunoSEQ multiplex PCR, yet TCRdb's version contains in-frame clones alone and is incomplete. The profile covers under 90,000 clones, with about four fifths appearing a single time and about 1.3% taken by the ten largest. This sample comprised peripheral blood, obtained 28 days after the second AZD1222 dose. These receptors came from an adult who received the AZD1222 COVID-19 vaccine.

This clone was seen only a few times. V usage is TRBV4-2 and J usage is TRBJ1-2; D unclear. This CDR3 is built from 15 residues. The germline V gene encodes CDR1 LGHNA and CDR2 YNFKEQ. The V end was cut by 0 bases, the J end by 4 bases, with 12 bases between. CDR3 DNA sequence: TGTGCCAGCAGCCAAGAACTGGGGATCGGCTATGGCTACACCTTC. Residues: CASSQELGIGYGYTF.

The chain has TRBV19 and TRBJ1-6; no definite D call. The CDR3 length is 15 residues. Germline CDR1 is LNHDA and CDR2 is SQIVND (reference sequence). V lost 8 bases and J lost 7, with 18 bases in between. CDR3 in amino acids: CASRPKDRGNSPLHF. As DNA, the CDR3 is TGTGCCAGTCGCCCCAAGGACCGTGGGAATTCACCCCTCCACTTT.

The gene calls are TRBV11-2 and TRBJ2-5; the match to TRBD1 covers 7 bases. This CDR3 comprises 15 residues. V dropped 2 bases and J dropped 1; count of bases not matched to a gene: 4. CDR1 is SGHAT, CDR2 FQNNGV, per germline. The CDR3 region has the DNA TGTGCCAGCAGCTTACGGGACAGAGCCCAAGAGACCCAGTACTTC. Translated: CASSLRDRAQETQYF.

The DNA for the CDR3 is TGCGCCAGCAGCTTAGGGACAGGGGAGTACGAGCAGTACTTC. This encodes CASSLGTGEYEQYF. The gene calls are TRBV5-1 and TRBJ2-7, with 10 bases aligning to TRBD1. Germline CDR1 is SGHRS and CDR2 is YFSETQ. J was trimmed by 4 bases and V by 2 bases; bases with no gene match: 3. The CDR3 covers 14 residues.

This chain links TRBV4-1 with TRBJ2-1; D is possibly TRBD2 (5 bases). Germline CDR1 and CDR2: MGHRA and YSYEKL. The CDR3 is made up of 16 amino acids. Trimming left V 1 base short and J 3 bases short, with 13 bases between. The CDR3 nucleotides read TGCGCCAGCAGCCAAGCGGGGTTCCCCGGCTACAATGAGCAGTTCTTC. Its protein is CASSQAGFPGYNEQFF.

This clone was seen only once. V and J are TRBV12-3 or TRBV12-4 and TRBJ1-5; D is ambiguous. The V and J ends lost 1 base and 4 bases respectively, with 5 bases between them. The CDR3 runs to 13 residues. CDR3 loop: CASSLGRNQPQHF. For the CDR3, the DNA is TGTGCCAGCAGTTTAGGACGAAATCAGCCCCAGCATTTT.

This sequence joins TRBV29-1 and TRBJ1-5, with 9 bases matching TRBD1. Germline CDR1 and CDR2: SQVTM and ANQGSEA. V dropped 7 bases and J dropped 7; count of bases not matched to a gene: 8. The CDR3 is 13 amino acids. In DNA, the CDR3 is TGCAGCGCCGCCCGAGGACAGGGGCAGCCCCAGCATTTT. This translates into CSAARGQGQPQHF. The full variable domain, completed using reference TRBV29-1 and TRBJ1-5, is SAVISQKPSRDICQRGTSLTIQCQVDSQVTMMFWYRQQPGQSLTLIATANQGSEATYESGFVIDKFPISRPNLTFSTLTVSNMSPEDSSIYLCSAARGQGQPQHFGDGTRLSIL.

The gene calls are TRBV6-5 and TRBJ1-5; a weak D match, TRBD1 (6 bases). Germline CDR1 and CDR2: MNHEY and SVGAGI. The length of the CDR3 is 13 residues. Trimming took 6 bases from V and 7 from J, leaving 13 bases between them. The CDR3 nucleotides read TGTGCCAGCAGAGGGGGGGCCGGGCAGCCCCAGCATTTT. Protein product: CASRGGAGQPQHF.

This rearrangement joins TRBV7-2 to TRBJ2-2, with D possibly TRBD1 on 6 matching bases. V was shortened by 5 bases and J by 6 bases, with 16 bases between the two germline ends. Looked up from germline, CDR1 is SGHTA and CDR2 is FQGNSA. This CDR3 is built from 15 residues. CDR3 DNA sequence: TGTGCCAGCAGCCAAATGAACAGGGCCGCCGGGGAGCTGTTTTTT. As protein: CASSQMNRAAGELFF.

The table lists this clone with a count of one. The genes are TRBV5-1 and TRBJ2-7; D not resolved. Per germline, CDR1 SGHRS and CDR2 YFSETQ. V shed 0 bases and J shed 0 bases, with 10 bases lying between them. The CDR3 is 15 amino acids. The CDR3: CASSLDYLSSYEQYF. For the CDR3, the DNA is TGCGCCAGCAGCTTGGACTACCTCAGCTCCTACGAGCAGTACTTC.

In DNA form, the CDR3 reads TGTGCCAGCAGCTTAGCGCGGGGAGAATACTACAATGAGCAGTTCTTC. Translation gives CASSLARGEYYNEQFF. V gene TRBV11-1 combines with J gene TRBJ2-1; TRBD2 is a possible D gene (6 bases). The germline V and J ends were trimmed by 0 bases and 3 bases, with 12 bases remaining between them. Germline V CDR1 and CDR2: SGHAT, FQDESV (reference sequence). The CDR3 runs to 16 residues.

The rearrangement links TRBV10-3 to TRBJ2-1; D may be TRBD2 (6 bases). Trimming removed 2 bases from V and 8 bases from J, with 16 bases in between. The germline V gene encodes CDR1 ENHRY and CDR2 SYGVKD. The CDR3 is 15 amino acids. CDR3 sequence: CAISEPGTPTDEQFF. The CDR3 region has the DNA TGTGCCATCAGTGAGCCCGGGACTCCGACGGATGAGCAGTTCTTC.

The chain is built from TRBV5-4 and TRBJ2-1, with 8 positions matching TRBD1. The length of the CDR3 is 12 residues. Trimming took 4 bases from V and 10 from J; bases not matched to a gene: 4. Germline values: CDR1 SGHNT, CDR2 YYREEE (reference sequence). The CDR3 here is CASSKRDREQFF. The CDR3 DNA follows: TGTGCCAGCAGCAAAAGGGACAGGGAGCAGTTCTTC.

This sequence joins TRBV28 and TRBJ1-2, with 7 bases lining up with TRBD1. The germline V gene has CDR1 MDHEN and CDR2 SYDVKM. The CDR3 runs to 15 residues. V shed 4 bases and J 4 bases; nucleotides not matched to a gene: 9. Here the CDR3 reads CASSSLSGGSYGYTF. In DNA, the CDR3 is TGTGCCAGCAGTTCCCTGTCAGGGGGGAGCTATGGCTACACCTTC.

This clone was observed once. The rearrangement joins TRBV6-2 or TRBV6-3 to TRBJ2-3; TRBD1 or TRBD2 may be the D gene (5 bases each). This CDR3 comprises 14 residues. V was shortened by 2 bases and J by 3 bases, with 9 bases between the two germline ends. Germline-derived CDR1 and CDR2 are MNHEY and SVGEGT. The CDR3 DNA follows: TGTGCCAGCAGTTACCTTGGGGGAACAGATACGCAGTATTTT. Translation gives CASSYLGGTDTQYF.

The count of this clone is one. CDR3 bases: TGTGCCAGCAGCAAAGGGGACATAAGTCCGTACGAGCAGTACTTC. It specifies CASSKGDISPYEQYF. This chain links TRBV21-1 with TRBJ2-7; TRBD1 is the table's D call and was not checked against the DNA. TRBV21-1 is marked as a pseudogene. The CDR3 is 15 amino acids.

This clone was picked up one time. The V and J genes are TRBV9 and TRBJ2-2, with TRBD2 matching over 7 bases. The V gene's germline CDR1 is SGDLS and CDR2 YYNGEE. This CDR3 comprises 18 residues. V lost 0 bases to trimming and J lost 4 bases; unmatched junction nucleotides: 12. In DNA, the CDR3 is TGTGCCAGCAGCGTAGGCGGGGGACTCGCGGGCCTCACCGGGGAGCTGTTTTTT. Translating it yields CASSVGGGLAGLTGELFF.